This T cell receptor (beta chain) was identified during a study of blood T cell repertoires in COVID-19 (dated by TCRdb to 2020 to 2021). At the level of the whole study: Collaborator samples came from the United States, Italy and Spain and covered acute and convalescent phases of COVID-19. The samples were drawn from the first 160 participants of the ongoing ImmuneRACE study and from 1,200 or so subjects provided by 6 global collaborators. The sample metadata nearly always contained a de-identified subject ID, COVID-19 status, age in years and sex. The material from the prospective study consisted of cDNA or gDNA derived from T cells, B-cell-depleted T cells, or PBMCs. The repertoires were released in a freely available public database meant as a resource for research on the immune response to SARS-CoV-2. Where HLA class I and class II types were available, the types were taken from metadata supplied by the sample provider, not from assay-based typing. Subjects who had been exposed to COVID-19, were actively infected with it, or had recovered from it provided the deeply sampled blood TCRbeta repertoires that made up the dataset. Paper-wide results and their limitations: The quantity of clinical and demographic metadata differed by source and by participant and was supplied without curation.

V and J lose 1 base and 10 bases, and a span of 16 bases separates them. The germline V gene sets CDR1 to SGHVS and CDR2 to FQNEAQ. The CDR3 starts with the cysteine, ends with the phenylalanine, and has 15 residues. Only the CDR3 DNA stays, 45 bases, in frame from base 1. To note about this clone: The specificity of this receptor is unknown. Base qualities are not at hand, and no much larger clone is one base apart.

The immunoSEQ Assay, a bias-controlled multiplex PCR, was used to amplify TCRbeta CDR3 regions from genomic DNA. The paper's data handling went like this. Nucleated cell counts per sample were estimated from amplification of reference gene primers within the assay. Sequence reads were collapsed and filtered to measure the absolute abundance of every unique TCRbeta CDR3 rearrangement. For each sample, productive Simpson clonality was calculated as the square root of Simpson's diversity index over productive rearrangements. TCRdb mirrors the immuneACCESS table, restricted to in-frame sequences. Some clones are absent from its copies; in checked studies, under half trace to an unresolved V gene, and the reason for the others is unknown. V and J calls and clone size follow that table, whereas D and trimming were derived from the DNA. This sample comprises about 250,000 clones, roughly 80% of them detected only once. The ten biggest clones cover roughly 4.6% of the sample.

The collaborating institutions used their own protocols to collect whole blood in K2EDTA tubes. Collaborator samples were shipped for TCRbeta analysis as frozen whole blood, isolated PBMCs, or DNA extracted from either sample type. The chain was built from TRBV7-8 and TRBJ2-2; the D region possibly corresponds to TRBD2 (5 bases align). This TCR derives from a woman aged 80 or over with active or convalescent COVID-19. The specimen sequenced was peripheral blood. The nucleotide sequence reads as follows: TGTGCCAGCAGCTTAGATGAGACTACCGTGTCGGAGCTGTTTTTT. Its translation reads: CASSLDETTVSELFF.